Given below is one T cell receptor beta chain in context. Sequencing was performed with immunoSEQ multiplex PCR; in TCRdb, only in-frame clones are kept and a portion is missing. The table has roughly 250,000 clones, roughly 90% seen once. This sample is drawn from a study of blood T cell repertoires in COVID-19. The V gene's germline CDR1 is KGHSH and CDR2 LQKENI. Trimming at V came to 2 bases and at J to 3 bases, leaving 27 bases not matched to a gene. This CDR3 comprises 22 residues. The clonotype comes from a woman in her 30s with acute COVID-19. The specimen was PBMCs or T cells enriched from blood (not recorded which). The chain carries TRBV18 and TRBJ1-1, with TRBD1 matching 7 bases. The CDR3 loop is CASSPMSPRLALRQGSYTEAFF. CDR3 nucleotides: TGTGCCAGCTCACCAATGTCCCCGCGGTTAGCACTTCGACAGGGAAGTTACACTGAAGCTTTCTTT.